This entry concerns a single T cell receptor beta chain. Its cognate antigen is unknown. Germline loops: CDR1 MGHRA, CDR2 YSYEKL. Trimming pared 0 bases from V and 1 base from J, leaving 13 bases between. The CDR3 extends over 17 amino acids. The method was immunoSEQ multiplex PCR; TCRdb's version includes in-frame clones alone and lacks a portion of them. The profile shows about 710,000 clones, roughly 72% of them singletons. The data are from a study of shared clonotypes between healthy human individuals. CD45RA-negative memory and CD45RA+ naive subsets were split from the CD4+ cells. Whole-study results and caveats: Memory subsets generally showed lower estimated richness than naive subsets.

V and J are TRBV4-1 and TRBJ2-1, with D possibly matching TRBD2 (7 bases). The sequencing sample was made of memory CD4+ T cells sorted from blood. As to subset: CD45RA-negative fraction. This clonotype was sampled from a woman younger than 45 in good health. CDR3 bases: TGCGCCAGCAGCCAAGATCGGGGGGCCCAATCCTACAATGAGCAGTTCTTC. This gives the protein CASSQDRGAQSYNEQFF.